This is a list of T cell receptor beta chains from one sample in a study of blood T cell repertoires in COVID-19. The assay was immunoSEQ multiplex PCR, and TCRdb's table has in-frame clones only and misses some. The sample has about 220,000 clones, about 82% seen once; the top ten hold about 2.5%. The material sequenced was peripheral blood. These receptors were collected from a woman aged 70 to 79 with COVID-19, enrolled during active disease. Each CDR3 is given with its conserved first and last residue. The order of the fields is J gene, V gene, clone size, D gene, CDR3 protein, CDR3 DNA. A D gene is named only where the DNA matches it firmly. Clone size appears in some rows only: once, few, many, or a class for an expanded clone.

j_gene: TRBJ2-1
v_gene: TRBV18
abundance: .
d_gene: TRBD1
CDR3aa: CASSPPSGTGVNEQFF
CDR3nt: TGTGCCAGCTCACCCCCGTCCGGGACAGGGGTCAATGAGCAGTTCTTC

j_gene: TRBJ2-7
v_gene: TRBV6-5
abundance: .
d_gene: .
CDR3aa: CASSYRGPPPTYEQYF
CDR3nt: TGTGCCAGCAGTTACAGGGGTCCGCCTCCTACCTACGAGCAGTACTTC

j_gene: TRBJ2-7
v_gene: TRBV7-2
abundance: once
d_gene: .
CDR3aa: CASSLSRDLTSYEQYF
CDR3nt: TGTGCCAGCAGCTTATCCCGGGATTTGACATCCTACGAGCAGTACTTC

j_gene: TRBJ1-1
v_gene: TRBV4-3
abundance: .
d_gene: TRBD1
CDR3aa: CASSQGLTGSTEAFF
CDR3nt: TGCGCCAGCAGCCAAGGTCTGACAGGGAGCACTGAAGCTTTCTTT

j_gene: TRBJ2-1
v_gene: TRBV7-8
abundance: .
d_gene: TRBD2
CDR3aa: CASSLTGLAVYNEQFF
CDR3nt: TGTGCCAGCAGCTTAACGGGACTAGCTGTATACAATGAGCAGTTCTTC

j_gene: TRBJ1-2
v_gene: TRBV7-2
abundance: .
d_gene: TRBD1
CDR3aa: CASSPDRGHYGYTF
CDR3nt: TGTGCCAGCAGCCCAGACAGGGGACATTATGGCTACACCTTC

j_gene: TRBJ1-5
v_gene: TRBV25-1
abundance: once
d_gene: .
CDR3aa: CASSAAGGNQPQHF
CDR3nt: TGTGCCAGCAGTGCTGCGGGGGGCAATCAGCCCCAGCATTTT

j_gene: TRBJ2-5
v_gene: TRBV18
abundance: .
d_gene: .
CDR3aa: CASSPTVQETQYF
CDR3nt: TGTGCCAGCTCACCAACAGTCCAAGAGACCCAGTACTTC

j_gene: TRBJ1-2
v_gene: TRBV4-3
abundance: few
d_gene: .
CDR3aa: CASSQQGGSGYTF
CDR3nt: TGCGCCAGCAGCCAACAGGGAGGGAGCGGCTACACCTTC

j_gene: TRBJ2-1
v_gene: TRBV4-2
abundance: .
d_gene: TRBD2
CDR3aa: CASSQELSGRAGDEQFF
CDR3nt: TGTGCCAGCAGCCAAGAGCTTAGCGGGAGGGCCGGGGATGAGCAGTTCTTC

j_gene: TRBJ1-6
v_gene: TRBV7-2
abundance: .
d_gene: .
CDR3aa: CASSTLSSTALSPLHF
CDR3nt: TGTGCCAGCAGCACTTTGTCCAGTACAGCTTTATCACCCCTCCACTTT

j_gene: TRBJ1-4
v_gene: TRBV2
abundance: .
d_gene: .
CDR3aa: CASSRVYTNEKLFF
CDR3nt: TGTGCCAGCAGCAGGGTTTACACTAATGAAAAACTGTTTTTT

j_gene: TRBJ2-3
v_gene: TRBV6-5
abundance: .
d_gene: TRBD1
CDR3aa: CASSPPGQGIDTQYF
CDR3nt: TGTGCCAGCAGTCCGCCGGGACAGGGGATAGATACGCAGTATTTT

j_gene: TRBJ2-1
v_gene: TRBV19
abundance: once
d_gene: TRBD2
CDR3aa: CAAKGGTSGHNEQFF
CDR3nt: TGTGCCGCAAAAGGGGGGACTAGCGGACACAATGAGCAGTTCTTC

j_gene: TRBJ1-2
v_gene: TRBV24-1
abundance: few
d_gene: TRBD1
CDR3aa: CATSDPHRGQGYGYTF
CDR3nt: TGTGCCACCAGTGATCCCCACAGGGGGCAAGGCTATGGCTACACCTTC

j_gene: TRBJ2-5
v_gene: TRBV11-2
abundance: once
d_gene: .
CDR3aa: CASSLQSSQETQYF
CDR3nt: TGTGCCAGCAGCCTACAGTCTTCCCAAGAGACCCAGTACTTC

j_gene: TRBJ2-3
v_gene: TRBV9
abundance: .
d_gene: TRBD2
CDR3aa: CASSPTPILAGGVSGADTQYF
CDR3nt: TGTGCCAGCAGCCCGACCCCAATACTAGCGGGGGGTGTCTCGGGGGCAGATACGCAGTATTTT

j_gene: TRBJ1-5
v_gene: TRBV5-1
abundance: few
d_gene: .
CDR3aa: CASSLWGGADQPQHF
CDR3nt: TGCGCCAGCAGCCTCTGGGGGGGCGCGGATCAGCCCCAGCATTTT

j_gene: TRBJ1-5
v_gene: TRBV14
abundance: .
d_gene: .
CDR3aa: CASSQRSGWQPQHF
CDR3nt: TGTGCCAGCAGCCAACGATCGGGATGGCAGCCCCAGCATTTT

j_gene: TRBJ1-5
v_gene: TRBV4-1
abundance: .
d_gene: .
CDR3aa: CASSPQGGGGNQPQHF
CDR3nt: TGCGCCAGCAGCCCGCAAGGGGGGGGTGGCAATCAGCCCCAGCATTTT

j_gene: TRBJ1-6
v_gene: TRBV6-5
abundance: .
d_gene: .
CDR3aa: CASSLYGTTNSPLHF
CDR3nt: TGTGCCAGCAGTCTTTACGGGACTACCAATTCACCCCTCCACTTT

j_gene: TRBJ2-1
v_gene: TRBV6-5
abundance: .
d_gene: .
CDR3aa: CASSTGGPTREQFF
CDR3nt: TGTGCCAGCAGTACCGGAGGTCCTACAAGGGAGCAGTTCTTC

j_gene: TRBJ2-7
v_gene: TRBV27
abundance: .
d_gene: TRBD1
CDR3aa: CASSFLDREQYF
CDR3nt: TGTGCCAGCAGTTTCCTGGACAGGGAGCAGTACTTC

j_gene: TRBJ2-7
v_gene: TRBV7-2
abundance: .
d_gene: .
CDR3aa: CASSLALTGTREQYF
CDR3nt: TGTGCCAGCAGCTTAGCCCTGACAGGCACCCGCGAGCAGTACTTC

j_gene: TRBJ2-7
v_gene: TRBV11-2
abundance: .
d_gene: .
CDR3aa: CASTRSLTYEQYF
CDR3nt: TGTGCCAGCACTAGGTCCCTTACCTACGAGCAGTACTTC

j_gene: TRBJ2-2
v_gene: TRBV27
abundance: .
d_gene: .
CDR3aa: CASSLTNTGELFF
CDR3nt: TGTGCCAGCAGCCTAACGAACACCGGGGAGCTGTTTTTT

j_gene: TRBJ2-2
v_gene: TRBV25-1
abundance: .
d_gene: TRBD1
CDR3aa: CASCGQGVAGELFF
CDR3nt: TGTGCCAGCTGTGGGCAGGGGGTGGCCGGGGAGCTGTTTTTT

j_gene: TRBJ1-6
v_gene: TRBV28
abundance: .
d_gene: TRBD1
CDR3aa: CASSLGGGSNSPLHF
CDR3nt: TGTGCCAGCAGTTTAGGAGGGGGCTCTAATTCACCCCTCCACTTT

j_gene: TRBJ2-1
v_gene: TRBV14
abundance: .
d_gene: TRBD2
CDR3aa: CASSQNSGRANEQFF
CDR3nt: TGTGCCAGCAGCCAAAATAGCGGGAGGGCCAATGAGCAGTTCTTC

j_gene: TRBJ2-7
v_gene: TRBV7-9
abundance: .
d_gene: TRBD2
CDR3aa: CASSLPGGAYEQYF
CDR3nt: TGTGCCAGCAGCTTACCGGGAGGAGCCTACGAGCAGTACTTC

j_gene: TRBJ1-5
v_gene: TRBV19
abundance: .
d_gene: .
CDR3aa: CASMAGTPMNGNQPQHF
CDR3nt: TGTGCCAGTATGGCGGGGACTCCCATGAACGGTAATCAGCCCCAGCATTTT

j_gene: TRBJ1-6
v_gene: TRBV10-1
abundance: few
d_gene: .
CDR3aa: CASSVSSYNSPLHF
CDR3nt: TGCGCCAGCAGTGTGAGCTCCTATAATTCACCCCTCCACTTT

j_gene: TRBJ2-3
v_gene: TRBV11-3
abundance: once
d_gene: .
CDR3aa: CASSLDLTWGSADTQYF
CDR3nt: TGTGCCAGCAGCTTAGATCTCACTTGGGGCTCAGCAGATACGCAGTATTTT

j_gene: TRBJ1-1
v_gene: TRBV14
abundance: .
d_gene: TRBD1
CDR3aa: CASSQGQGRRAFF
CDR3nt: TGTGCCAGCAGCCAGGGACAGGGGCGGAGGGCTTTCTTT

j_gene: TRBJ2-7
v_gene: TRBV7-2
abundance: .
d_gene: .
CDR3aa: CASSLFVGGVGEQYF
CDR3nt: TGTGCCAGCAGCTTATTCGTGGGGGGAGTCGGCGAGCAGTACTTC

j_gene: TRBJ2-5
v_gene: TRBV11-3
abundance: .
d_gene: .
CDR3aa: CASSSGVETQYF
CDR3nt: TGTGCCAGCAGCTCAGGGGTAGAGACCCAGTACTTC

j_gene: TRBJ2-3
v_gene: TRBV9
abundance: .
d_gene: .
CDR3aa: CASSVEAESTDTQYF
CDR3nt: TGTGCCAGCAGCGTAGAAGCCGAAAGCACAGATACGCAGTATTTT

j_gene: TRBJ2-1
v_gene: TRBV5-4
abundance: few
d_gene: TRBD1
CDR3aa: CASSWTGTVYYNEQFF
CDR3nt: TGTGCCAGCAGCTGGACCGGGACAGTGTATTACAATGAGCAGTTCTTC

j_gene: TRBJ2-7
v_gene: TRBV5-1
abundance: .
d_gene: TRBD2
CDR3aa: CASSVGLAGGYEQYF
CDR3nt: TGCGCCAGCAGCGTTGGACTAGCGGGAGGCTACGAGCAGTACTTC

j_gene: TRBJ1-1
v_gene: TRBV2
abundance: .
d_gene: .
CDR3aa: CASSEALSSLPEAFF
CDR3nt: TGTGCCAGCAGTGAAGCGCTTTCTTCCCTACCCGAAGCTTTCTTT

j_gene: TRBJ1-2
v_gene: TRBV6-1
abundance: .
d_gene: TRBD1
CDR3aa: CASSDGTGGRRGYTF
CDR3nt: TGTGCCAGCAGTGATGGGACAGGAGGACGACGGGGCTACACCTTC

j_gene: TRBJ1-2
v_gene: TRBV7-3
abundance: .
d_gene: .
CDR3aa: CASSPMSTGGYGYTF
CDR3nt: TGTGCCAGCAGTCCTATGTCAACCGGGGGCTATGGCTACACCTTC